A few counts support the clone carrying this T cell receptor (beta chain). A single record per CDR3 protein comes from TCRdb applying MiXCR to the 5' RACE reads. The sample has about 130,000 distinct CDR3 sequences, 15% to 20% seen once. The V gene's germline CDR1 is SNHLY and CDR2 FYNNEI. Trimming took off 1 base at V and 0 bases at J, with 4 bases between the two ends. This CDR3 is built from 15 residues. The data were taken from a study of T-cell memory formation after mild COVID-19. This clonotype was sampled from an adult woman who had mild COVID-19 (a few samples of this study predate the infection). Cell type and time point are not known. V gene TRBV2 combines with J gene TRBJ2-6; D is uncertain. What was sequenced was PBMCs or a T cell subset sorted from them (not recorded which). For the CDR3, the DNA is TGTGCCAGCAGTGAAGGCATCTCTGGGGCCAACGTCCTGACTTTC. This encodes CASSEGISGANVLTF. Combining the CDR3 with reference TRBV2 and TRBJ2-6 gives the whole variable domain EPEVTQTPSHQVTQMGQEVILRCVPISNHLYFYWYRQILGQKVEFLVSFYNNEISEKSEIFDDQFSVERPDGSNFTLKIRSTKLEDSAMYFCASSEGISGANVLTFGAGSRLTVL.